A selection of T cell receptor beta chains follows, all from one sample in a study of cytomegalovirus exposure and HLA in healthy donors. Using immunoSEQ multiplex PCR, the repertoire was profiled, and TCRdb retains in-frame clones only, with some absent. This repertoire shows about 140,000 clones, approximately 82% found once; its top ten account for approximately 9.7%. The sequenced sample consisted of PBMCs. The receptors shown here come from a woman aged 55-75 years in good health and CMV-seropositive. Each CDR3 is given with its conserved first and last residue. D genes are given only for firm matches. Some rows mark clone size as missing; the rest say once, few, many or name a class of expanded clone.

V	J	size	D	DNA	CDR3
TRBV2	TRBJ1-5	once	.	TGTGCCAGCAGTCCGCGGAGGAGCAATCAGCCCCAGCATTTT	CASSPRRSNQPQHF
TRBV18	TRBJ2-7	few	TRBD1	TGTGCCAGCTCATCGATAGACAGGGCTGAGGAGCAGTACTTC	CASSSIDRAEEQYF
TRBV19	TRBJ1-4	.	.	TGTGCCAGTAGTATCTCGTTTTCGGACTTTGAAAAACTGTTTTTT	CASSISFSDFEKLFF
TRBV20-1	TRBJ2-3	.	.	TGCAGTCCCAGGGGATTAGATACGCAGTATTTT	CSPRGLDTQYF
TRBV7-9	TRBJ2-7	.	TRBD2	TGTGCCAGCAGCTTAGCGGACCCCGGGGAGGGCCCCCTCGAGCGGTACTTC	CASSLADPGEGPLERYF
TRBV29-1	TRBJ1-3	.	TRBD1	TGCAGCGTCTCAGGGGGAAGCTCTGGAAACACCATATATTTT	CSVSGGSSGNTIYF
TRBV9	TRBJ2-1	.	TRBD2	TGTGCCAGCAGCAAAGGACTAGCGGGAGGCTCTGTTAGGGATGAGCAGTTCTTC	CASSKGLAGGSVRDEQFF
TRBV6-1	TRBJ1-2	.	TRBD1	TGTGCCAGCAGTGAAACAGGGGTCGATGGCTACACCTTC	CASSETGVDGYTF
TRBV15	TRBJ1-4	.	.	TGTGCCACCAGCAGAGATTATAGTAGGGCCGCGGGTAATGAAAAACTGTTTTTT	CATSRDYSRAAGNEKLFF
TRBV19	TRBJ2-1	.	TRBD2	TGTGCCAGTAGACTAGCGGGATGGAATGAGCAGTTCTTC	CASRLAGWNEQFF
TRBV29-1	TRBJ2-1	.	.	TGCAGCGTCATAAGGGGTAGCGGAAGCTCCTACAATGAGCAGTTCTTC	CSVIRGSGSSYNEQFF
TRBV7-8	TRBJ2-3	.	.	TGTGCCAGCAGCCGCATTATGCTAGGAGAGGCCACGCAGTATTTT	CASSRIMLGEATQYF
TRBV28	TRBJ1-5	.	.	TGTGCCAGCAGTTTAGGTCTCCAGGGAAAGCCCCAGCATTTT	CASSLGLQGKPQHF
TRBV4-2	TRBJ2-7	.	.	TGTGCCAGCAGCCAAGACAGTCCCTACGAGCAGTACTTC	CASSQDSPYEQYF
TRBV7-8	TRBJ2-1	.	TRBD2	TGTGCCAGCAGGATATGGACTAGCGGGAGTTTTAATGAGCAGTTCTTC	CASRIWTSGSFNEQFF
TRBV2	TRBJ2-1	.	.	TGTGCCAGCAGTGAAGTGGCGGGCCCCTACAATGAGCAGTTCTTC	CASSEVAGPYNEQFF
TRBV15	TRBJ2-7	.	TRBD2	TGTGCCACCAGCAGAGACCAGAGCGGGGGCTCCTACGAGCAGTACTTC	CATSRDQSGGSYEQYF
TRBV7-9	TRBJ2-1	.	TRBD2	TGTGCCAGCAGCTCCTACTTGACTAGCGGGGGTTACAATGAGCAGTTCTTC	CASSSYLTSGGYNEQFF
TRBV19	TRBJ1-5	.	TRBD1	TGTGCCAGTACCTGGACCGGGACAGGGGTGAACAATCAGCCCCAGCATTTT	CASTWTGTGVNNQPQHF
TRBV28	TRBJ1-5	.	TRBD1	TGTGCCAGCAGTTTAACAACAGGGGACAATCAGCCCCAGCATTTT	CASSLTTGDNQPQHF
TRBV2	TRBJ2-5	once	.	TGTGCCAGCAGCGTTGAGACCCAGTACTTC	CASSVETQYF
TRBV9	TRBJ1-2	.	.	TGTGCCAGCAGCGTAGTTCGAGGGGGCTACACCTTC	CASSVVRGGYTF
TRBV21-1	TRBJ1-5	.	.	TGTGCCAGCAGCAAAGAGGCGGAGTATCAGCCCCAGCATTTT	CASSKEAEYQPQHF
TRBV2	TRBJ2-5	.	.	TGTGCCAGCAGTCAATGGGCGGGGTGGGTGGAAGAGACCCAGTACTTC	CASSQWAGWVEETQYF
TRBV6-6	TRBJ2-7	once	.	TGTGCCAGCAGTTACTCGAGCTCTCCCTACGAGCAGTACTTC	CASSYSSSPYEQYF
TRBV4-3	TRBJ2-1	once	TRBD1	TGCGCCAGCAGCCAGGAACTCACAGGGGGCCTGTTCTTC	CASSQELTGGLFF